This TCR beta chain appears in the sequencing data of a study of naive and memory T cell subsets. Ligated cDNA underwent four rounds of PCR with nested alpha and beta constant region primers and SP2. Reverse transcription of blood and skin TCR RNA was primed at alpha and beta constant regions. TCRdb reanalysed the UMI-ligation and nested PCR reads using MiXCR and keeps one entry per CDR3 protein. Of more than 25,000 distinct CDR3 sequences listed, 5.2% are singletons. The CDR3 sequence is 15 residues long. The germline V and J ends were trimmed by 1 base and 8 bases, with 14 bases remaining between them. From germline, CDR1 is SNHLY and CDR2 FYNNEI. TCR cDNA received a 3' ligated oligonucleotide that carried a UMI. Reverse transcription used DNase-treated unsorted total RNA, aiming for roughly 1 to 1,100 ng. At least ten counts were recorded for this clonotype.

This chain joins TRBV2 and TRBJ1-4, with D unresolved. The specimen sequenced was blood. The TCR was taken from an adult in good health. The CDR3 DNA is TGTGCCAGCAGTGAAGGAGTCCCTCCGGGGGAAAAACTGTTTTTT. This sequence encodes CASSEGVPPGEKLFF.